One and the same sample provided the 12 T cell receptor beta chains below, sequenced in a study of T-cell reconstitution after alpha-beta-depleted transplantation in children. Preparation of the TCRbeta library used unique molecular identifiers. TCRdb independently ran MiXCR on the PCR reads; one entry per CDR3 protein. The sample holds 500,000 to 650,000 distinct CDR3 sequences, approximately 10% seen once. Here the sequenced sample was PBMCs, mostly from graft donor cells, taken 180 days after TCRalphabeta/CD19-depleted stem cell transplant. The origin of the receptors is a female patient younger than 10 who had a stem cell transplant for aplastic anemia, so the T cells may come from the graft donor.

This clonotype was counted between two and nine times. J is TRBJ1-1 and V is TRBV6-1; D is possibly TRBD1 (5 bases). Germline V gene data show CDR1 as MNHNS and CDR2 as SASEGT. This CDR3 is 14 amino acids long. Trimming cost V 5 bases and J 0 bases, with 10 bases left between them. CDR3 protein: CASSRDGMNTEAFF. CDR3 sequence (DNA): TGTGCCAGCAGTCGGGACGGAATGAACACTGAAGCTTTCTTT.

This clonotype was picked up a small number of times. The chain joins TRBV5-1 to TRBJ1-2; no clear D gene. Germline assignment: CDR1 SGHRS and CDR2 YFSETQ. Trimming shortened V by 4 bases and J by 4 bases, and 17 bases separated the two germline ends. The CDR3 is 15 residues long. The CDR3 coding sequence is TGCGCCAGCAGCGCCCACATACAAACCGGCTATGGCTACACCTTC. Translating it yields CASSAHIQTGYGYTF.

The chain couples TRBV9 to TRBJ2-3, with 10 bases that match TRBD2. The germline CDR1 and CDR2 sequences are SGDLS and YYNGEE. Trimming took 4 bases from V and 4 from J; bases not matched to a gene: 6. The CDR3 is 15 amino acids. The CDR3 DNA is TGTGCCAGCAGCCAAGCGGGGGGGCCACCAGATACGCAGTATTTT. Residues: CASSQAGGPPDTQYF. The full variable domain, with the rest looked up from reference TRBV9 and TRBJ2-3, is DSGVTQTPKHLITATGQRVTLRCSPRSGDLSVYWYQQSLDQGLQFLIQYYNGEERAKGNILERFSAQQFPDLHSELNLSSLELGDSALYFCASSQAGGPPDTQYFGPGTRLTVL.

The chain employs TRBV12-3 or TRBV12-4 and TRBJ2-1; D call uncertain. The CDR3 length is 13 residues. The V and J ends lost 2 bases and 5 bases respectively, with 7 bases between them. The DNA for the CDR3 is TGTGCCAGCAGTTTAATGTACGACAATGAGCAGTTCTTC. This codes for CASSLMYDNEQFF.

This clonotype was seen more than once but under ten times. The chain carries TRBV4-3 and TRBJ2-3; 8 positions match TRBD2. The ends lost 4 bases at V and 4 bases at J; junction bases unmatched: 19. The germline gives CDR1 LGHNA, CDR2 YSLEER. CDR3 length equals 19 residues. CDR3 nucleotides: TGCGCCAGCAGCCTTATTACCCGATCAGCGGGAGCCCCCCCAGATACGCAGTATTTT. Protein product: CASSLITRSAGAPPDTQYF.

This clonotype occurred a few times. The J gene is TRBJ2-5, the V gene TRBV6-1; D remains ambiguous. The CDR3 has 15 residues. CDR1 is MNHNS and CDR2 is SASEGT in the germline V gene. V dropped 3 bases and J dropped 3 bases, with 14 bases sitting between them. The CDR3 loop reads CASSDWLQLEETQYF. The CDR3 coding sequence is TGTGCCAGCAGTGATTGGCTCCAGCTTGAAGAGACCCAGTACTTC.

In its sample, this clonotype was seen many times. The chain joins TRBV4-3 to TRBJ2-3; D remains ambiguous. Trimming pared 4 bases from V and 0 bases from J, leaving 8 bases between. Germline CDR1 and CDR2: LGHNA and YSLEER. This CDR3 contains 14 residues. CDR3 nucleotide sequence: TGCGCCAGCAGCCCGGACGAAAGCACAGATACGCAGTATTTT. Protein sequence: CASSPDESTDTQYF.

At least ten counts were recorded for this clonotype. This chain links TRBV21-1 with TRBJ2-5; the table's D call, TRBD1, was not checked against the DNA. TRBV21-1 is shown as a pseudogene. The CDR3 runs to 12 residues. The CDR3 loop reads CASKGQGETQYF. CDR3 sequence (DNA): TGTGCCAGCAAAGGACAGGGAGAGACCCAGTACTTC.

This clonotype has ten or more counts. The chain has TRBV7-2 and TRBJ2-5, with 11 bases matching TRBD2. Trimming removed 5 bases from V and 4 bases from J; junction bases left unmatched: 6. CDR3 length: 15 amino acids. Germline values: CDR1 SGHTA, CDR2 FQGNSA. DNA of the CDR3: TGTGCCAGCAGCCCTCGACTAGCGGGAACAGAGACCCAGTACTTC. Translating it yields CASSPRLAGTETQYF.

This clonotype was detected only a few times. The chain uses TRBV20-1 and TRBJ2-1, with TRBD2 identical over 14 bases. Germline CDR1 is DFQATT and CDR2 is SNEGSKA (reference sequence). V was clipped by 5 bases and J by 8 bases; unmatched bases: 8. The CDR3 length is 15 residues. In DNA form, the CDR3 reads TGCAGTGCTCCAAAAGGGACTAGCGGGAGCGATGAGCAGTTCTTC. It encodes CSAPKGTSGSDEQFF.

J is TRBJ2-7 and V is TRBV6-2 or TRBV6-3, with a possible D match to TRBD1 (5 bases). CDR1 is MNHEY, CDR2 SVGEGT, per germline. The CDR3 has 14 residues. Between the trimmed V and J ends, which lost 2 bases and 0 bases, there was a span of 8 bases. CDR3 DNA sequence: TGTGCCAGCAGTTACGGGCAGGGCTCCTACGAGCAGTACTTC. Translation: CASSYGQGSYEQYF.

The CDR3 sequence is CASGDRVGTDTQYF. DNA for the CDR3: TGTGCCAGCGGCGACAGGGTCGGCACAGATACGCAGTATTTT. The chain is built from TRBV12-3 or TRBV12-4 and TRBJ2-3; 7 bases align to TRBD1. The CDR3 is 14 amino acids. J was trimmed by 1 base and V by 8 bases; bases with no gene match: 6.